This T cell receptor (beta chain) was captured by sequencing in a study of T cell repertoires in cytomegalovirus infection. Study-wide background: Recently described HLA-C-restricted plus well-studied HLA-B-restricted CMV epitopes were used. Matching HLA type, along with CMV infection, was indicated by public TCR beta signatures.

As regards this clonotype: Its antigen is unknown.

TCRdb re-analysed the reads in MiXCR, keeping a single row per CDR3 protein. The sample shows hundreds of thousands of distinct CDR3 sequences, around 30% of them seen only once. Whole-study findings and limits: There were HLA-C-restricted CMV-specific TCR beta clonotypes dominating the ex vivo response.

Trimming removed 3 bases from V and 2 bases from J; junction bases left unmatched: 6. CDR1 SGHTA and CDR2 FQGNSA come from the germline V gene. The CDR3 has 15 amino acids. The sequencing used cultured CD8+ T cells from PBMCs, collected from culture after CMV antigen stimulation. This TCR was sampled from a human donor in good health (CMV status not recorded). Some clones in this sample may be carry-over from other donors' samples. The chain combines TRBV7-2 with TRBJ2-5; 7 bases are shared with TRBD1. The CDR3 region has the DNA TGTGCCAGCAGCTTGCACAGGGGTCTGCAAGAGACCCAGTACTTC. Amino acids: CASSLHRGLQETQYF. Full variable domain (outside the CDR3, taken from reference TRBV7-2 and TRBJ2-5): GAGVSQSPSNKVTEKGKDVELRCDPISGHTALYWYRQSLGQGLEFLIYFQGNSAPDKSGLPSDRFSAERTGGSVSTLTIQRTQQEDSAVYLCASSLHRGLQETQYFGPGTRLLVL.